This TCR beta chain stems from a study of blood T cell repertoires in COVID-19. On the study more broadly: Specimens from acute and convalescent COVID-19 originated in the United States, Italy and Spain. Nucleic acid was either cDNA or gDNA, and it came from T cells, B-cell-depleted T cells, or PBMCs.

Germline CDR1 is KGHDR and CDR2 is SFDVKD. The CDR3 has 17 residues. V was clipped by 3 bases and J by 3 bases; unmatched bases: 7. The protocol was immunoSEQ multiplex PCR, while the TCRdb copy is restricted to in-frame clones and leaves out a portion. The table has some 240,000 clones, around 86% seen once. This clonotype was sampled from a woman in her sixties with active or convalescent COVID-19. The genes are TRBV24-1 and TRBJ2-2; 9 bases fit TRBD2. Source material: peripheral blood. The DNA for the CDR3 is TGTGCCACCAGTGATACTAGCGGGCCACGCGACACCGGGGAGCTGTTTTTT. This translates into CATSDTSGPRDTGELFF.